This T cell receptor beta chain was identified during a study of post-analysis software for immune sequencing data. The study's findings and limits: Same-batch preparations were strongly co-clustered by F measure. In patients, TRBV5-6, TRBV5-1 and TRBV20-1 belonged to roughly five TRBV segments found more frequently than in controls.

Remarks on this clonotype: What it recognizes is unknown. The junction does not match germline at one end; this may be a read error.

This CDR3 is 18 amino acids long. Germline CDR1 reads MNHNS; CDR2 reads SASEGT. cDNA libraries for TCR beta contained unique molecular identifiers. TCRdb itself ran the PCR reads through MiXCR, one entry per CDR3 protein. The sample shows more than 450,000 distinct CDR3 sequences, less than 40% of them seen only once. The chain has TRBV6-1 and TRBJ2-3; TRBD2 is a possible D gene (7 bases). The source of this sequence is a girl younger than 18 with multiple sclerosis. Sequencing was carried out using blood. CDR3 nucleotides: TGTGCCAGCAGTCCCACAGATAGGGGGGGGGGCCTCAAAGATACGCAGAATTTT. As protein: CASSPTDRGGGLKDTQNF.